This T cell receptor (beta chain) derives from a study of T cells in Graves' hyperthyroidism and ophthalmopathy. From RNA transcripts, TCR beta CDR3 regions were amplified. When the TCR CDR3 underwent first-round RT-PCR, the HTBI primer set was used. MiXCR, run by TCRdb on the multiplex PCR reads, gives a single entry per CDR3 protein. The sample includes 450,000 to 600,000 distinct CDR3 sequences, about 20% of them seen just once. The CDR3 runs to 14 residues. The V gene's germline CDR1 is SGHRS and CDR2 YFSETQ. Trimming stripped 8 bases from V and 5 bases from J, with 16 bases between. This chain joins TRBV5-1 and TRBJ2-2, with D perhaps given as TRBD1 or TRBD2 (5 bases each). Material: blood. This sequence was found in a man aged 40-55 years with Graves' ophthalmopathy. CDR3 amino acids: CASSRDDPTGELFF. The CDR3 nucleotides are TGCGCCAGTTCCCGGGACGATCCTACCGGGGAGCTGTTTTTT.